Listed here are 24 T cell receptor beta chains from one sample, sequenced in a study of T cell responses to AZD1222 COVID-19 vaccine. Assay used: immunoSEQ multiplex PCR; TCRdb lists only in-frame clones, some missing. The data contain some 120,000 clones, approximately 93% of them singletons. The source material was peripheral blood, sampled on day 0 of AZD1222 vaccination. The receptors were gathered from an adult in good health.

The chain recombines TRBV7-6 with TRBJ2-3, with 8 nucleotides matching TRBD2. This CDR3 has 17 amino acids. Germline loops: CDR1 SGHVS, CDR2 FNYEAQ. V lost 2 bases and J lost 1; bases outside the gene matches: 8. CDR3 sequence (DNA): TGTGCCAGCAGCTTAAGTGGAGCGGGAGAGGGCACAGATACGCAGTATTTT. Translated, it gives CASSLSGAGEGTDTQYF.

The genes are TRBV19 and TRBJ1-1, with a possible D match to TRBD1 (6 bases). The germline V gene encodes CDR1 LNHDA and CDR2 SQIVND (reference sequence). CDR3 length equals 15 residues. The germline V and J ends were trimmed by 5 bases and 1 base, with 14 bases remaining between them. For the CDR3, the DNA is TGTGCCAGTAGTGGGGGCGGCAGACCGAACACTGAAGCTTTCTTT. Translated, it gives CASSGGGRPNTEAFF.

CDR3 nucleotides: TGCGCCAGCAGCCAAGATCGGGCCGGGGAGCTGTTTTTT. This sequence encodes CASSQDRAGELFF. The chain uses TRBV4-1 and TRBJ2-2, with D unclear. This CDR3 has 13 residues. Germline V CDR1 and CDR2: MGHRA, YSYEKL. Trimming stripped 0 bases from V and 6 bases from J, with 5 bases between.

The CDR3 protein is CASSPRFPREGAEQFF. In DNA, the CDR3 is TGTGCCAGCAGCCCTCGCTTCCCGCGGGAGGGCGCTGAGCAGTTCTTC. The rearrangement uses TRBV5-4 and TRBJ2-1, with 9 bases identical to TRBD2. CDR3 size: 16 residues. Trimming cost V 4 bases and J 9 bases; bases outside gene matches: 14. Germline CDR1 is SGHNT and CDR2 is YYREEE (reference sequence).

J is TRBJ2-1 and V is TRBV19, with 13 bases that match TRBD2. Per the germline V gene, CDR1 is LNHDA and CDR2 is SQIVND (reference sequence). With 6 bases clipped from V and 4 bases from J, the junction kept 6 bases outside the gene matches. The CDR3 is made up of 16 amino acids. CDR3 nucleotide sequence: TGTGCCAGTAGCTCCGGGACTAGCGGGGTATACAATGAGCAGTTCTTC. Amino acids: CASSSGTSGVYNEQFF.

This clone was seen once. The rearrangement uses TRBV5-1 and TRBJ1-5; a weak D match, TRBD1 (5 bases). Looked up from germline, CDR1 is SGHRS and CDR2 is YFSETQ. The CDR3 length is 14 residues. With 2 bases removed from V and 4 bases from J, the gap between germline ends came to 10 bases. Here the CDR3 reads CASSLTGENQPQHF. CDR3 DNA sequence: TGCGCCAGCAGCTTAACAGGCGAGAATCAGCCCCAGCATTTT.

This chain joins TRBV28 and TRBJ2-7, with D tentatively TRBD2 (6 bases). Trimming pared 5 bases from V and 0 bases from J, leaving 26 bases between. Germline assignment: CDR1 MDHEN and CDR2 SYDVKM. The length of the CDR3 is 19 residues. The chain's CDR3 is CASSLLLRASESISYEQYF. The CDR3 DNA is TGTGCCAGCAGTCTATTGCTGAGGGCTAGCGAATCGATCTCCTACGAGCAGTACTTC.

This clone was counted a single time. This chain connects TRBV27 to TRBJ2-1; D is possibly TRBD2 (6 bases). The germline V gene has CDR1 MNHEY and CDR2 SMNVEV (reference sequence). Trimming left V 7 bases short and J 12 bases short, with 22 bases between. There are 14 residues in the CDR3. The CDR3 is CASTPGVAAEGQFF. The CDR3 nucleotides read TGTGCCAGCACCCCCGGGGTAGCGGCGGAGGGGCAGTTCTTC.

This clone appeared once. The rearrangement joins TRBV19 to TRBJ1-2, with D unresolved. CDR3 length: 14 residues. In germline, CDR1 is LNHDA, CDR2 SQIVND (reference sequence). Trimming stripped 4 bases from V and 8 bases from J, with 17 bases between. The CDR3 here is CASSTRLGRWGYTF. CDR3 in DNA: TGTGCCAGTAGTACAAGGTTGGGCCGGTGGGGCTACACCTTC. The whole variable domain, filled in from reference TRBV19 and TRBJ1-2, reads DGGITQSPKYLFRKEGQNVTLSCEQNLNHDAMYWYRQDPGQGLRLIYYSQIVNDFQKGDIAEGYSVSREKKESFPLTVTSAQKNPTAFYLCASSTRLGRWGYTFGSGTRLTVV.

A single count supports this clone. The chain joins TRBV6-1 to TRBJ1-5, with D maybe TRBD1 (6 bases). The germline V gene encodes CDR1 MNHNS and CDR2 SASEGT. This CDR3 is built from 15 residues. Between the trimmed V and J ends, which lost 3 bases and 1 base, there was a span of 10 bases. CDR3 sequence: CASSEGARSNQPQHF. In DNA, the CDR3 is TGTGCCAGCAGTGAGGGGGCTCGAAGCAATCAGCCCCAGCATTTT.

The gene calls are TRBV5-1 and TRBJ2-1; TRBD2 matches at 7 bases. This CDR3 has 15 amino acids. CDR1 and CDR2 (germline): SGHRS, YFSETQ. After removal of 5 bases from V and 11 bases from J, the junction contained 16 bases not matched to a gene. The CDR3, as DNA: TGCGCCAGCAGTAGAACGGGAGGTCCTTCGGAGAAGCAGTTCTTC. Protein: CASSRTGGPSEKQFF.

This chain connects TRBV5-1 to TRBJ2-7; TRBD2 agrees at 8 bases. Unmatched junction bases numbered 3, after V lost 4 bases and J lost 3 bases. Germline lookup yields CDR1 SGHRS and CDR2 YFSETQ. This CDR3 is built from 13 residues. The DNA for the CDR3 is TGCGCCAGCAGCCCAGCGGGAGACTACGAGCAGTACTTC. Translation: CASSPAGDYEQYF.

This chain connects TRBV28 to TRBJ2-3; weak D call: TRBD2 (7 bases). CDR1 and CDR2 from the germline V gene are MDHEN and SYDVKM. Trimming cost V 3 bases and J 10 bases, with 17 bases left between them. There are 14 residues in the CDR3. DNA for the CDR3: TGTGCCAGCAGTTTGGGGGACTACAGGGCGCCGCAGTATTTT. As protein: CASSLGDYRAPQYF.

This clone has just a few counts. The CDR3 DNA reads TGTGCCAGCAGACTAGTCAATGAAAAACTGTTTTTT. Translated: CASRLVNEKLFF. The genes are TRBV28 and TRBJ1-4, with no clear D. The germline V gene encodes CDR1 MDHEN and CDR2 SYDVKM. Trimming removed 6 bases from V and 5 bases from J, with 7 bases in between. This CDR3 is built from 12 residues.

The chain couples TRBV3-1 (or the pseudogene TRBV3-2) to TRBJ1-1; D uncertain. Trimming took off 0 bases at V and 11 bases at J, with 19 bases between the two ends. This CDR3 is 15 amino acids long. Germline V gene lookup returns CDR1 LGHDT and CDR2 YNNKEL (reference sequence). Here the CDR3 reads CASSQDVRFFGGAFF. The CDR3 coding sequence is TGTGCCAGCAGCCAAGATGTTCGGTTTTTCGGTGGGGCTTTCTTT.

V usage is TRBV7-9 and J usage is TRBJ2-2; TRBD2 aligns across 10 bases. Germline loops: CDR1 SEHNR, CDR2 FQNEAQ (reference sequence). V was clipped by 4 bases and J by 4 bases; unmatched bases: 6. CDR3 length equals 16 residues. CDR3 in DNA: TGTGCCAGCAGCTGGCTAGCGGGAGTCGGCACCGGGGAGCTGTTTTTT. It yields the protein CASSWLAGVGTGELFF. Drawing the rest from reference TRBV7-9 and TRBJ2-2, the complete variable domain is DTGVSQNPRHKITKRGQNVTFRCDPISEHNRLYWYRQTLGQGPEFLTYFQNEAQLEKSRLLSDRFSAERPKGSFSTLEIQRTEQGDSAMYLCASSWLAGVGTGELFFGEGSRLTVL.

The chain links TRBV29-1 to TRBJ2-7; TRBD1 matches at 7 bases. The CDR3 length is 13 residues. Per the germline V gene, CDR1 is SQVTM and CDR2 is ANQGSEA. After removal of 6 bases from V and 6 bases from J, the junction contained 11 bases not matched to a gene. The DNA for the CDR3 is TGCAGCGTCCTGTGGACAGGATCGGGCGAGCAGTACTTC. The encoded protein is CSVLWTGSGEQYF.

V gene TRBV6-5 combines with J gene TRBJ2-5; 8 nucleotides align to TRBD2. Germline V gene data show CDR1 as MNHEY and CDR2 as SVGAGI. V gave up 1 base and J gave up 5 bases; unmatched junction bases: 9. The CDR3 runs to 16 residues. The DNA for the CDR3 is TGTGCCAGCAGTTACTGGGGGGGAGCGGGAGAGGAGACCCAGTACTTC. Protein sequence: CASSYWGGAGEETQYF.

As for this clone: The conserved final phenylalanine or tryptophan is absent from the CDR3, which likely points to a read error. The DNA is omitted, as the CDR3 cannot be located on it reliably, and the CDR3 follows TCRdb's listing. The chain links TRBV28 to TRBJ2-7; whether TRBD2, the table's D call, matches the DNA was not checked. Both ends counted, the CDR3 spans 11 residues. Germline lookup yields CDR1 MDHEN and CDR2 SYDVKM. The CDR3 loop reads CASRSSGRAFL.

This chain joins TRBV7-9 and TRBJ2-7; D unclear. V was clipped by 4 bases and J by 2 bases, with 15 bases between them. Germline V gene lookup returns CDR1 SEHNR and CDR2 FQNEAQ (reference sequence). CDR3 length equals 15 residues. The CDR3 sequence is CASSSHRRKAYEQYF. The CDR3 nucleotides are TGTGCCAGCAGCTCCCACCGCCGCAAGGCCTACGAGCAGTACTTC.

This chain uses TRBV20-1 with TRBJ1-2; D gene unclear. Germline CDR1 is DFQATT and CDR2 is SNEGSKA (reference sequence). V was clipped by 4 bases and J by 5 bases, with 8 bases between them. This CDR3 has 11 residues. CDR3 DNA sequence: TGCAGTGCTAATAGTGAATATGGCTACACCTTC. It translates to CSANSEYGYTF.

CDR3 sequence (DNA): TGTGCCAGCAGTTCCGGGACTAGCGGGTCTTACAATGAGCAGTTCTTC. Its translation: CASSSGTSGSYNEQFF. V is TRBV28 and J is TRBJ2-1, with TRBD2 matching 12 bases. CDR1 is MDHEN, CDR2 SYDVKM, per germline. CDR3 size: 16 residues. J gave up 4 bases and V 4 bases, and 5 bases lay outside the gene matches.

J is TRBJ1-5 and V is TRBV28, with 8 bases fitting TRBD1. Germline-derived CDR1 and CDR2 are MDHEN and SYDVKM. With 5 bases clipped from V and 5 bases from J, the junction kept 8 bases outside the gene matches. The CDR3 runs 15 residues. The CDR3 DNA reads as TGTGCCAGCAGTCGGATAGGGACAGGTTATCAGCCCCAGCATTTT. The encoded protein is CASSRIGTGYQPQHF.

The V and J genes are TRBV27 and TRBJ1-5; D is unclear. Looked up from germline, CDR1 is MNHEY and CDR2 is SMNVEV (reference sequence). V was trimmed by 2 bases and J by 0 bases, leaving 8 bases between them. CDR3 length equals 15 residues. The CDR3 bases are TGTGCCAGCAGTTTAAGATATCCTAGCAATCAGCCCCAGCATTTT. It specifies CASSLRYPSNQPQHF.